This paragraph reports one T cell receptor (beta chain). What it binds is unknown. The data were obtained in a study of T cells after yellow fever vaccination. As for the study in general: When fractions had low cell numbers, they were prepared with SMART-Seq v4 Ultra Low Input. Study-level points and caveats: Most clones from primary vaccination resurfaced after the booster (around 97% CD4, 88% CD8). It was a weaker secondary response, yet one that peaked faster, at day 5 versus 15.

Template switching by 5'RACE produced TCR cDNA, adding a universal primer site and UMIs. TCRdb processed the 5' RACE reads anew with MiXCR; each CDR3 protein has one entry. The profile covers about 330,000 distinct CDR3 sequences, with about 4% appearing a single time and approximately 25% taken by the ten largest. This CDR3 spans 15 amino acids. Per germline, CDR1 SGHTS and CDR2 YDEGEE. Deletions cut 4 bases from V and 6 bases from J, with 20 bases between. This sequence originates from a man between 18 and 29 years old who received the YFV17D yellow fever vaccine. The sample was PBMCs, taken 5 days after the yellow fever booster vaccination. The chain is built from TRBV5-8 and TRBJ2-7; the D is unclear. This CDR3 is CASSSGMDVPGEQYF. DNA for the CDR3: TGTGCCAGCAGCAGTGGCATGGACGTTCCCGGCGAGCAGTACTTC.